The 31 T cell receptor delta chains reported below all come from one sample, sequenced in a study of γδ T cells in repeated Plasmodium falciparum infection. TCRdb re-analyzed the multiplex PCR reads via CATT. The sample records around 50,000 delta-chain clones, roughly 1.9% being singletons. Gammadelta T cells were flow-sorted from PBMC into Vgamma9/Vdelta2+ and Vdelta2-negative populations for bulk analysis. Material: gamma-delta T cells from blood. These receptor sequences come from a pool of human donors (malaria-infected and uninfected, not separated).

The sample holds many counts of this clone. The amino acid sequence in TCRdb belongs to a much larger clone and departs from this DNA's translation at residue 13, likely a sequencing read error; the sequence shown is translated from the DNA. The rearrangement links TRDV2 to TRDJ1, with TRDD3 matching 11 bases. The J segment lost 0 bases and the V segment lost 0 bases, leaving 11 bases of the junction unmatched. Germline V gene sequence: CDR1 GEAIGNYY, CDR2 EKD. The CDR3 covers 19 residues. The CDR3 protein is CACDTVSGGYSGHTDKLIF. In nucleotides, the CDR3 is TGTGCCTGTGACACCGTTTCTGGGGGATACTCCGGGCACACCGATAAACTCATCTTT.

This clone was detected only a few times. A read error likely explains why the TCRdb protein, taken from a much larger clone, differs from this DNA's translation at residue 18; the protein shown is translated from the DNA. The V gene is TRDV1, the J gene TRDJ2; possible D gene TRDD2, 6 bases. V gave up 0 bases and J gave up 6 bases, with 44 bases separating them. Germline V gene data show CDR1 as TSWWSYY and CDR2 as QGS. This CDR3 is built from 26 residues. CDR3 protein: CALGELISRWNRVYLLPSLRAAQLFF. For the CDR3, the DNA is TGTGCTCTTGGGGAACTAATATCACGCTGGAATAGAGTATACCTCCTACCCTCGCTTCGGGCAGCACAACTCTTCTTT.

Worth noting for this clone: The protein recorded in TCRdb matches a much larger clone and deviates from this DNA's translation at residue 8, suggesting a read error; the protein here is obtained by translating the DNA. The V and J genes are TRDV2 and TRDJ1, with D hard to call. The J gene was missing in TCRdb and was found by matching the end of the DNA to germline. V lost 0 bases and J lost 3, with 16 bases in between. The CDR3 loop spans 16 amino acids. In germline, CDR1 is GEAIGNYY, CDR2 EKD. CDR3 protein: CACDTVGHQFSDKLIF. CDR3 DNA sequence: TGTGCCTGTGACACCGTGGGACACCAGTTTTCCGATAAACTCATCTTT.

Notes on this clone: This likely came from a read error, as a far larger clone is one base away. This sample includes further DNA sequences coding for the same CDR3. V gene assignment gives TRDV2, but the J gene was left uncalled; TRDD3 is the table's D call and was not checked against the DNA. This CDR3 comprises 20 residues. Germline loops: CDR1 GEAIGNYY, CDR2 EKD. CDR3 sequence reads: CACDTVGSGGRTVISDKLIF. CDR3 in DNA: TGTGCCTGTGACACCGTCGGCTCTGGGGGAAGGACTGTAATATCCGATAAACTCATCTTC.

In this sample, this clone turned up many times. This sequence is one base from a far larger clone and is likely a read error. The same CDR3 arises from other DNA sequences in this sample as well. V gene assignment gives TRDV2, but the J gene was left uncalled; TRDD3, the D gene given by the table, was not confirmed from the DNA. The CDR3 loop spans 18 amino acids. Germline V gene data show CDR1 as GEAIGNYY and CDR2 as EKD. The CDR3 DNA follows: TGTGCCTGTGACACGGTTTCACTGGGGGCTACGGGAGACGATAAGCTCATCTTT. Translation: CACDTVSLGATGDDKLIF.

The rearrangement joins TRDV1 to TRDJ1; perhaps TRDD3 as D (6 bases). TCRdb offers no J gene call, so here the DNA was matched to germline to obtain one. The CDR3 totals 22 residues. Trimming removed 0 bases from V and 9 bases from J, with 38 bases in between. Germline assignment: CDR1 TSWWSYY and CDR2 QGS. CDR3 DNA sequence: TGTGCTCTTGGGGAACTTAGGCCCGCGGGGAGTGTACTGGGATGCGCGATCGGGGAACTCATCTTT. Translating gives CALGELRPAGSVLGCAIGELIF.

This clone came up many times. This DNA's translation differs at residue 9 from TCRdb's protein, which comes from a much larger clone; a read error is likely, and the protein shown is translated from the DNA. The rearrangement links TRDV1 to TRDJ1, with D possibly matching TRDD3 (6 bases). Here the J gene came from matching the DNA to germline, since TCRdb omits it. The CDR3 is 25 amino acids. In germline, CDR1 is TSWWSYY, CDR2 QGS. V shed 1 base and J shed 0 bases, with 39 bases lying between them. The CDR3 DNA follows: TGTGCTCTTGGGGAACCTCATTTCCCACGGGGTTCGTTACGCTGGGGAGCCTCCTACACCGATAAACTCATCTTT. Amino acids: CALGEPHFPRGSLRWGASYTDKLIF.

Concerning this clone itself: The protein that TCRdb holds for this DNA derives from a much larger clone and differs from the translated DNA at residue 21, which likely indicates a read error; the protein shown here is translated from the DNA. Distinct nucleotide sequences in the sample also encode this CDR3. The CDR3 nucleotides read TGTGCTCTTGGGGAAACTGCGGTTCGGAATGACCTAATCGTACTGGGGGATAACCACGATAGACTCATCTTT. Its translation: CALGETAVRNDLIVLGDNHDRLIF. This rearrangement joins TRDV1 to TRDJ1, with 11 bases matching TRDD3. TCRdb leaves out the J gene; it was filled in here by matching the DNA to germline. Germline loops: CDR1 TSWWSYY, CDR2 QGS. The CDR3 covers 24 residues.

This clone has at least ten counts. This is likely an artifact of a read error, given a far larger clone one base away. The same CDR3 also results from other DNA sequences found in this sample. The chain joins TRDV1 to TRDJ1; 7 bases line up with TRDD3. The J gene, not given by TCRdb, was assigned here from a germline match of the nucleotide sequence. Germline V gene lookup returns CDR1 TSWWSYY and CDR2 QGS. The CDR3 has 20 amino acids. Germline trimming cut 8 bases from V and 0 bases from J; bases unmatched to any gene: 24. CDR3 sequence: CALRGGGYPGILGYTDKLIF. CDR3 bases: TGTGCTCTTAGAGGAGGGGGGTACCCTGGGATACTGGGGTACACCGATAAACTCATCTTT.

This clone turned up a few times. TCRdb has a much larger clone's protein, which differs at residue 20 from the translation of this DNA, likely because of a read error; what is shown is the protein translated from the DNA. The V and J genes are TRDV1 and TRDJ1; 10 nucleotides align to TRDD3. Matching the DNA to germline supplied the J gene, which TCRdb does not give. From germline, CDR1 is TSWWSYY and CDR2 QGS. Trimming took 3 bases from V and 1 from J; bases not matched to a gene: 35. This CDR3 contains 26 residues. CDR3 bases: TGTGCTCTTGGGGATCCCCCCATTTGGATTCCTATCCAATTGTACTGGGGGATCGAACGCACCGATAAACTCATCTTT. It is translated as CALGDPPIWIPIQLYWGIERTDKLIF.

Ten or more counts support this clone. The mismatch at residue 14 between this DNA's translation and the TCRdb protein of a much larger clone likely reflects a read error; the protein shown is translated from the DNA. The chain joins TRDV1 to TRDJ1, with 10 bases identical to TRDD3. Assignment of the J gene here rests on matching the DNA to germline, because TCRdb gives none. Germline CDR1 reads TSWWSYY; CDR2 reads QGS. The J segment lost 7 bases and the V segment lost 1 base, leaving 15 bases of the junction unmatched. The CDR3 runs to 18 residues. The CDR3 DNA sequence: TGTGCTCTTGGGGAACCCTCACGCCTGGGGGATAATCCCGGTAAACTCATCTTT. Translating it yields CALGEPSRLGDNPGKLIF.

This clone was detected only a few times. TCRdb's entry gives the protein of a much larger clone, which mismatches this DNA's translation at residue 13, likely from a read error; the protein reported here is translated from the DNA. The rearrangement joins TRAV38-2/DV8 to TRDJ1; 11 bases fit TRDD3. The J gene was not available in TCRdb and was assigned here by matching the DNA to germline segments. The germline V gene has CDR1 TSESDYY and CDR2 QEAYKQQN. The CDR3 extends over 17 amino acids. In DNA, the CDR3 is TGTGCCTTCCAGGGGGATGGGGGATACGGTGGCACCGCTAAACTCATCTTT. This sequence encodes CAFQGDGGYGGTAKLIF.

In this sample, this clone turned up many times. A single base is all that separates this from a far larger clone, so a read error is likely. The sample holds other DNA sequences that translate to the same CDR3. V and J are TRDV2 and TRDJ1, with D perhaps TRDD3 (6 bases). The J gene comes from matching the DNA to germline here; TCRdb lacks it. From germline, CDR1 is GEAIGNYY and CDR2 EKD. This CDR3 is 18 amino acids long. V was shortened by 0 bases and J by 2 bases, with 21 bases between the two germline ends. The CDR3 is CACDTVGVLGDGTDKLIF. The CDR3, as DNA: TGTGCCTGTGACACCGTGGGAGTGCTAGGGGATGGGACCGATAAACTCATCTTT.

This clone was observed many times. TCRdb's protein for this DNA is that of a much larger clone and differs from the translation at residue 4, likely a read error; the protein shown is the DNA translation. The chain combines TRDV2 with TRDJ1; D is uncertain. TCRdb carries no J gene annotation; the J gene was assigned here by matching the DNA with germline. V lost 5 bases, J lost 4 bases, and 16 bases lay in between. Germline V gene data show CDR1 as GEAIGNYY and CDR2 as EKD. There are 14 residues in the CDR3. The DNA of the CDR3 is TGTGCCTGTGGCAAGGTAGGGGTCGTCGATAAACTCATCTTT. It codes for CACGKVGVVDKLIF.

To note about this clone: This DNA's translation differs at residue 12 from TCRdb's protein, which comes from a much larger clone; a read error is likely, and the protein shown is translated from the DNA. This chain uses TRDV1 with TRDJ1, with 7 bases fitting TRDD3. TCRdb offers no J gene call, so here the DNA was matched to germline to obtain one. With 3 bases clipped from V and 0 bases from J, the junction kept 22 bases outside the gene matches. The CDR3 has 21 residues. The germline gives CDR1 TSWWSYY, CDR2 QGS. CDR3 nucleotides: TGTGCTCTTGGGGACTTTACTTTTTCCGCGGTACCGGGGGATTACACCGATAAACTCATCTTT. Its protein product is CALGDFTFSAVPGDYTDKLIF.

This clone was counted between two and nine times. A read error likely explains why the TCRdb protein, taken from a much larger clone, differs from this DNA's translation at residue 11; the protein shown is translated from the DNA. The chain carries TRDV2 and TRDJ1; weak D call: TRDD3 (5 bases). Matching the DNA to germline supplied the J gene, which TCRdb does not give. This CDR3 has 14 residues. Trimming left V 3 bases short and J 9 bases short, with 19 bases between. Germline V gene data show CDR1 as GEAIGNYY and CDR2 as EKD. The chain's CDR3 is CACDPLAGTNELIF. The CDR3 nucleotides read TGTGCCTGTGACCCGTTGGCTGGGACCAATGAACTCATCTTT.

This clone was observed a handful of times. With only one base between it and a far larger clone, this is likely a read error. In the same sample, other DNA sequences code for this CDR3. This chain connects TRDV2 to TRDJ1; no definite D call. Here the J gene was assigned by germline matching of the DNA, as TCRdb has none. Germline CDR1 reads GEAIGNYY; CDR2 reads EKD. This CDR3 contains 14 residues. CDR3 in DNA: TGTGCCAGTGACCTCTCAAGGCCCTCAAGGCAACTCATCTTT. Its protein product is CASDLSRPSRQLIF.

This clone showed up many times. The TCRdb record carries a much larger clone's protein, which differs from this DNA's translation at residue 11; a read error is the likely cause, and the protein listed here is the DNA translation. The gene calls are TRDV1 and TRDJ1; 10 positions match TRDD3. The J gene comes from matching the DNA to germline here; TCRdb lacks it. Per germline, CDR1 TSWWSYY and CDR2 QGS. The CDR3 is 21 amino acids. V lost 4 bases to trimming and J lost 7 bases; unmatched junction nucleotides: 27. CDR3 DNA sequence: TGTGCTCTTGGGGCCACTGGTGCTCCTACTACCGTGAGGGGGATACGCGGTAAACTCATCTTT. Protein: CALGATGAPTTVRGIRGKLIF.

This clone showed up just a few times. TCRdb's listed protein matches a much larger clone and diverges from this DNA's translation at residue 11, likely through a read error; the protein shown comes from the DNA. This chain joins TRDV2 and TRDJ1, with D possibly matching TRDD3 (6 bases). The J gene, missing from TCRdb, was assigned here through DNA to germline matching. The V gene's germline CDR1 is GEAIGNYY and CDR2 EKD. The CDR3 is 21 amino acids. V was pared by 0 bases and J by 0 bases, with 28 bases between. In DNA, the CDR3 is TGTGCCTGTGACACCGAAAGGGTTCTTACTGAGGGATATCCGTACACCGATAAACTCATCTTT. It codes for CACDTERVLTEGYPYTDKLIF.

The sample holds a few counts of this clone. TCRdb records a much larger clone's protein for this DNA, with a difference at residue 11 that likely arises from a read error; the protein given is the translation of the DNA. The V and J genes are TRDV3 and TRDJ1, with TRDD3 identical over 11 bases. Here the J gene came from matching the DNA to germline, since TCRdb omits it. This CDR3 region has 14 residues. The V gene's germline CDR1 is TVYSNPD and CDR2 GDNSRS (reference sequence). CDR3 nucleotide sequence: TGTGCCGAAATTTCGCTGGGGGATACCGATGAACTCATCTTT. It codes for CAEISLGDTDELIF.

About this clone itself: This likely traces to a read error, being one base from a far larger clone. The sample carries other DNA sequences with the same CDR3. J gene calling gave no result, while the V gene is TRDV3; the table's D gene call, TRDD3, was not cross checked with the DNA. Germline V gives CDR1 TVYSNPD, CDR2 GDNSRS (reference sequence). The CDR3 length is 11 residues. CDR3 nucleotide sequence: TGTGCCTTTGGGGGGACCGATAAGCTCATCTTT. Its protein is CAFGGTDKLIF.

This clone was seen a few times. TCRdb's protein, taken from a much larger clone, differs from this DNA's translation at residue 8, likely owing to a read error; the protein displayed comes from the DNA. The chain recombines TRDV2 with TRDJ1, with TRDD3 matching 11 bases. The J gene is not listed in TCRdb, so it was assigned here from a DNA match to germline. The CDR3 covers 21 residues. V was clipped by 0 bases and J by 0 bases; unmatched bases: 17. Per the germline V gene, CDR1 is GEAIGNYY and CDR2 is EKD. CDR3 sequence: CACDTERILTGGYPYTDKLIF. The CDR3 DNA reads TGTGCCTGTGACACCGAAAGGATTCTTACTGGGGGATATCCGTACACCGATAAACTCATCTTT.

This clone was counted only a few times. This likely stems from a read error, as it lies one base from a far larger clone. Additional DNA sequences in this sample encode the identical CDR3. V usage is TRDV3 and J usage is TRDJ1, with 7 bases identical to TRDD3. TCRdb does not report a J gene; here it was assigned by matching the DNA to germline references. The CDR3 consists of 15 residues. Germline CDR1 and CDR2: TVYSNPD and GDNSRS (reference sequence). J gave up 0 bases and V 4 bases, and 11 bases lay outside the gene matches. CDR3 DNA: TGTGCCTCTTTACTGGGGATAGTAGACACCGATAAACTCATCTTT. Its translation is CASLLGIVDTDKLIF.

Only a few counts were recorded for this clone. The protein held in TCRdb is that of a much larger clone and does not match this DNA's translation at residue 24, likely because of a read error; the protein shown is translated from the DNA. V is TRDV1 and J is TRDJ1; 9 bases are a match to TRDD3. TCRdb leaves out the J gene; it was filled in here by matching the DNA to germline. The CDR3 extends over 27 amino acids. Looked up from germline, CDR1 is TSWWSYY and CDR2 is QGS. The CDR3 region has the DNA TGTGCTCTTGGGGAACCCCTCTTCCTAGCCCCCAAGCTAGGGGATACGCGGCGAAAGGGGGGTACCGATAGACTCATCTTT. Translation: CALGEPLFLAPKLGDTRRKGGTDRLIF.

About this clone: TCRdb shows a much larger clone's protein in place of this DNA's translation, and the two differ at residue 12, likely through a read error; the protein shown is translated from the DNA. The chain links TRDV3 to TRDJ1; TRDD3 aligns across 8 bases. The J gene, left out of TCRdb, was set here by checking the DNA against germline. The CDR3 loop spans 15 amino acids. CDR1 TVYSNPD and CDR2 GDNSRS come from the germline V gene (reference sequence). CDR3 nucleotide sequence: TGTGCCTTTTACCTGGGGATACTCAACACCGATGAACTCATCTTT. Protein: CAFYLGILNTDELIF.

This clone turned up a few times. It is likely a read error: a sequence one base away is far more abundant. At the DNA level, this CDR3 is encoded by other sequences in the same sample as well. The CDR3 region has the DNA TGTGCTGTGGAGGCCCCTCTACGTGGGGGCCGCGACGATAAACTTATCTTT. Its protein product is CAVEAPLRGGRDDKLIF. A V gene of TRAV36/DV7 was called, but no J gene was assigned; the table's D call, TRDD3, has no DNA check behind it. CDR1 and CDR2 (germline): VTNFRS, LTSSGIE (reference sequence). The CDR3 has 17 amino acids.

This clone occurred many times. This DNA's translation differs at residue 8 from TCRdb's protein, which comes from a much larger clone; a read error is likely, and the protein shown is translated from the DNA. The V gene is TRDV1, the J gene TRDJ1; TRDD3 aligns across 13 bases. Because TCRdb records no J gene, it was assigned here through a match of the DNA to germline. Per germline, CDR1 TSWWSYY and CDR2 QGS. The CDR3 spans 24 residues. Losses at the gene ends were 2 bases for V and 1 base for J; bases not matched to a gene: 25. CDR3 protein: CALGEAVETVKTPYWGIRTDKLIF. In DNA, the CDR3 is TGTGCTCTTGGGGAAGCGGTAGAAACGGTCAAAACTCCGTACTGGGGGATACGCACCGATAAACTCATCTTT.

This clone was picked up a small number of times. TCRdb attributes to this sequence the protein of a much larger clone, which differs from the DNA translation at residue 13; a read error is likely, and the protein displayed is translated from the DNA. For the V gene the call is TRDV3; the J gene has no call; the DNA was not compared with TRDD2, the D call given in the table. CDR1 and CDR2 from the germline V gene are TVYSNPD and GDNSRS (reference sequence). The CDR3 contains 15 residues. CDR3 residues: CAFPYFAYYTDKFIF. DNA of the CDR3: TGTGCCTTCCCATACTTTGCTTATTACACCGATAAATTCATCTTT.

This clone was seen more than once but under ten times. Other DNA sequences in the sample encode the same CDR3. The chain joins TRDV3 to TRDJ1; D is ambiguous. Here the J gene came from matching the DNA to germline, since TCRdb omits it. Germline V gene sequence: CDR1 TVYSNPD, CDR2 GDNSRS (reference sequence). The CDR3 length is 14 residues. Trimming stripped 5 bases from V and 7 bases from J, with 23 bases between. CDR3 sequence reads: CATPATSANFKLIF. The CDR3 DNA follows: TGTGCCACTCCCGCCACCTCGGCGAACTTTAAACTCATCTTT.

This clone was seen a few times. This likely stems from a read error, as it lies one base from a far larger clone. This same CDR3 is encoded by further DNA sequences in the sample. Called V gene: TRDV3; the J gene was not called; no DNA check was done on the table's D call, TRDD2. This CDR3 has 12 residues. Germline-derived CDR1 and CDR2 are TVYSNPD and GDNSRS (reference sequence). The CDR3 spells CAFLALAHKLIF. CDR3 DNA sequence: TGTGCCTTCCTAGCCCTGGCCCATAAACTCATCTTC.

This clone was observed many times. A far larger clone differs by one base, so this is likely a read error. This sample includes further DNA sequences coding for the same CDR3. The V gene is TRDV2, the J gene TRDJ1; D uncertain. The J gene comes from matching the DNA to germline here; TCRdb lacks it. The germline V and J ends were trimmed by 3 bases and 4 bases, with 17 bases remaining between them. Germline CDR1 is GEAIGNYY and CDR2 is EKD. The CDR3 runs to 15 residues. The DNA of the CDR3 is TGTGCCTGTGACGCAGTAGGAGATCCGGGCGATAAACTCATCTTT. It specifies CACDAVGDPGDKLIF.